This T cell receptor (beta chain) derives from a study of cytomegalovirus exposure and HLA in healthy donors. Study results and limitations: A link between a missense DCLRE1C variant and TCR beta V- and J-gene trimming emerged from a later analysis.

Per germline, CDR1 LNHDA and CDR2 SQIVND (reference sequence). The CDR3 sequence is 16 residues long. The J segment lost 1 base and the V segment lost 5 bases, leaving 6 bases of the junction unmatched. The PCR contained 60 Vbeta and 13 Jbeta primers. Data came from immunoSEQ multiplex PCR; TCRdb stores just in-frame clones and leaves some out. The table includes 100,000 to 150,000 clones, approximately 80% detected once. On this clone itself: Its antigen is unknown.

The clonotype comes from a middle-aged woman in good health and CMV-seropositive. The chain links TRBV19 to TRBJ1-4, with 8 bases aligning to TRBD1. Sequencing was done on a sample of PBMCs. CDR3 in amino acids: CASSPRGQGTNEKLFF. The CDR3 DNA sequence: TGTGCCAGTAGTCCCCGAGGACAGGGAACTAATGAAAAACTGTTTTTT.